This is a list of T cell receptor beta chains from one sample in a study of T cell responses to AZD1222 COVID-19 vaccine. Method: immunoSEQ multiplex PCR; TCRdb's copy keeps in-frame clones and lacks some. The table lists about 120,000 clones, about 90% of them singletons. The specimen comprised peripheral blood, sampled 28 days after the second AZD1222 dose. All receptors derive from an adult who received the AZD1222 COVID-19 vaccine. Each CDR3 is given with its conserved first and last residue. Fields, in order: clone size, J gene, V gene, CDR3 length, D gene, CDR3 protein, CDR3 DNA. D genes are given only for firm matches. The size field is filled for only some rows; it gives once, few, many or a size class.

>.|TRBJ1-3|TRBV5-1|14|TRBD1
CASSFDRAGNTIYF
TGCGCCAGCAGCTTTGACAGGGCTGGAAACACCATATATTTT
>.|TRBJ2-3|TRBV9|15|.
CASSVDPTLTDTQYF
TGTGCCAGCAGCGTAGACCCTACCCTCACAGATACGCAGTATTTT
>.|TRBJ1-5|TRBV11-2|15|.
CASSLRGEGQSAQHF
TGTGCCAGCAGCTTACGAGGTGAGGGGCAATCAGCCCAGCATTTT
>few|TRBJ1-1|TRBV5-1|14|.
CASTEFRGHTEAFF
TGCGCCAGCACCGAGTTCAGGGGTCACACTGAAGCTTTCTTT
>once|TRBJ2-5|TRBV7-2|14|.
CASSFRGAGKTQYF
TGTGCCAGCAGCTTCAGGGGGGCGGGGAAGACCCAGTACTTC
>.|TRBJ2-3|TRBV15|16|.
CATSRESGGLPDTQYF
TGTGCCACCAGCAGAGAGTCGGGGGGCCTGCCAGATACGCAGTATTTT
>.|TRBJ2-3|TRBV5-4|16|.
CASSPVRGRGTDTQYF
TGTGCCAGCAGCCCGGTAAGGGGGAGAGGCACAGATACGCAGTATTTT
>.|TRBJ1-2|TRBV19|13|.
CASNSGRVYGYTF
TGTGCCAGTAACTCCGGTAGGGTGTACGGCTACACCTTC
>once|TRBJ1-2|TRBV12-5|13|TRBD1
CASARSGGDGYTF
TGTGCTAGTGCCCGATCAGGGGGCGATGGCTACACCTTC
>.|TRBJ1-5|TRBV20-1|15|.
CSASHGQLSNQPQHF
TGCAGTGCTAGTCACGGGCAACTCAGCAATCAGCCCCAGCATTTT
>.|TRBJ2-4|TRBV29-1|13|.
CSVEALHQNIQYF
TGCAGCGTTGAGGCACTACACCAAAACATTCAGTACTTC
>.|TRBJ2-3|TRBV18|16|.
CASSPGRLSSTDTQYF
TGTGCCAGCTCACCAGGACGGCTATCTAGCACAGATACGCAGTATTTT
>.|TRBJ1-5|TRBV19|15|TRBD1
CASSKDRGRNQPQHF
TGTGCCAGTAGTAAGGACAGGGGTCGCAATCAGCCCCAGCATTTT
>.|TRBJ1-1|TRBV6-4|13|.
CASSALGNTEAFF
TGTGCCAGCAGTGCTTTGGGGAACACTGAAGCTTTCTTT
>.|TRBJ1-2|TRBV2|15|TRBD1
CASMGAHPGGYGYTF
TGTGCCAGCATGGGGGCTCACCCAGGGGGCTATGGCTACACCTTC
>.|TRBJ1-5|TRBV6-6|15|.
CASSYGQGLLQPQHF
TGTGCCAGCAGTTACGGGCAGGGGCTTTTACAGCCCCAGCATTTT
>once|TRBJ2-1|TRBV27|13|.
CASSLRGPGEQFF
TGTGCCAGCAGTTTAAGGGGACCAGGTGAGCAGTTCTTC
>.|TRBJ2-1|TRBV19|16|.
CASSRSYGGSRDEQFF
TGTGCCAGTAGTCGGTCGTATGGGGGCTCGAGGGATGAGCAGTTCTTC
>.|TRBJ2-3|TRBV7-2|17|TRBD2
CASSIAGGRRHTDTQYF
TGTGCCAGCAGCATAGCGGGGGGCCGTAGGCACACAGATACGCAGTATTTT
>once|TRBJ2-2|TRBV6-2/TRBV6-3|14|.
CASSVSGVTGELFF
TGTGCCAGCAGTGTTTCGGGGGTCACCGGGGAGCTGTTTTTT
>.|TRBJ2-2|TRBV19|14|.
CASIKPGGTGELFF
TGTGCCAGTATTAAGCCCGGGGGAACCGGGGAGCTGTTTTTT
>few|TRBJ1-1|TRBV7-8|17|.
CASSPSVVKGLSTEAFF
TGTGCCAGCAGCCCCTCAGTAGTCAAGGGCCTATCCACTGAAGCTTTCTTT
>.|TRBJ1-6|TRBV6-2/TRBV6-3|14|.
CASSYIGGNSPLHF
TGTGCCAGCAGTTACATCGGGGGGAATTCACCCCTCCACTTT
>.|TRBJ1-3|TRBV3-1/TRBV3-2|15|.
CASSQDLRAGNTIYF
TGTGCCAGCAGCCAAGATTTGAGGGCGGGAAACACCATATATTTT
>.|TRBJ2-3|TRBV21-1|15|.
CASSLLSTRTDTQYF
TGTGCCAGCAGCTTGTTGTCTACACGCACAGATACGCAGTATTTT
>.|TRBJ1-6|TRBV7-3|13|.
CASSLGRDSPLHF
TGTGCCAGCAGCTTGGGTAGGGATTCACCCCTCCACTTT
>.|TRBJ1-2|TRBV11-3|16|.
CASSLKCSAPNYGYTF
TGTGCCAGCAGCTTAAAGTGCAGCGCCCCTAACTATGGCTACACCTTC
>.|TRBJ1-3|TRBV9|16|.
CASSGDRVGNGNTIYF
TGTGCCAGCAGCGGGGACCGAGTAGGAAATGGAAACACCATATATTTT
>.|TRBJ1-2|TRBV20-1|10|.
CSAANYGYTF
TGCAGTGCTGCAAACTATGGCTACACCTTC